This is a list of T cell receptor beta chains from one sample in a study of T cell changes during pregnancy in multiple sclerosis. The data were produced by immunoSEQ multiplex PCR, yet TCRdb's version contains in-frame clones alone and is incomplete. The repertoire holds about 68,000 clones, just over 90% seen once, with more than 1.4% in the top ten. Specimen: peripheral blood, collected in the third trimester of pregnancy. The receptors come from a female donor with multiple sclerosis, enrolled in a pregnancy study. Both conserved end residues are part of each CDR3. D genes are given only for firm matches. Part of the rows lack a size; the others show once, few, many or a class for expanded clones.

v_call: TRBV7-9; j_call: TRBJ2-2; clone_size: .; d_call: .; cdr3_nt: TGTGCCAGCAGCCAAACTACGAACACCGGGGAGCTGTTTTTT; cdr3_aa: CASSQTTNTGELFF
v_call: TRBV16; j_call: TRBJ1-2; clone_size: .; d_call: .; cdr3_nt: TGTGCCAGCAGCCCGGATGTGGGGGCTGACTATGGCTACACCTTC; cdr3_aa: CASSPDVGADYGYTF
v_call: TRBV30; j_call: TRBJ1-2; clone_size: .; d_call: .; cdr3_nt: TGTGCCTGGAGTGTACCGGAGGGGCGCGGGATTGGCTACACCTTC; cdr3_aa: CAWSVPEGRGIGYTF
v_call: TRBV12-5; j_call: TRBJ2-6; clone_size: .; d_call: TRBD1; cdr3_nt: TGTGCTAGTGGTTCGGGACAGGGAAACTCTGGGGCCAACGTCCTGACTTTC; cdr3_aa: CASGSGQGNSGANVLTF
v_call: TRBV7-2; j_call: TRBJ2-6; clone_size: .; d_call: .; cdr3_nt: TGTGCCAGCAGCTTAGCGCCGGGGACAGGGGCCAACGTCCTGACTTTC; cdr3_aa: CASSLAPGTGANVLTF
v_call: TRBV7-6; j_call: TRBJ2-3; clone_size: .; d_call: TRBD2; cdr3_nt: TGTGCCAGCAGCTCCCGGACTAGCCCCCCAGATACGCAGTATTTT; cdr3_aa: CASSSRTSPPDTQYF
v_call: TRBV5-8; j_call: TRBJ2-2; clone_size: .; d_call: .; cdr3_nt: TGTGCCAGCAGCTTGATACGGGGTGCGGGCACCGGGGAGCTGTTTTTT; cdr3_aa: CASSLIRGAGTGELFF
v_call: TRBV6-1; j_call: TRBJ1-2; clone_size: .; d_call: TRBD1; cdr3_nt: TGTGCCAGCAGCCTCTCGACAGGGGTGAGCTATGGCTACACCTTC; cdr3_aa: CASSLSTGVSYGYTF
v_call: TRBV10-3; j_call: TRBJ2-2; clone_size: .; d_call: .; cdr3_nt: TGTGCCATCAGTCCATCCCCCGGGACTCAGAACACCGGGGAGCTGTTTTTT; cdr3_aa: CAISPSPGTQNTGELFF
v_call: TRBV19; j_call: TRBJ1-1; clone_size: .; d_call: TRBD1; cdr3_nt: TGTGCCAGTAGGTGGGGACAGGGATACACTGAAGCTTTCTTT; cdr3_aa: CASRWGQGYTEAFF
v_call: TRBV5-1; j_call: TRBJ1-5; clone_size: .; d_call: TRBD1; cdr3_nt: TGCGCCAGCAGCCTCGGACAGGGAACGGTTGAGGGGGGCAATCAGCCCCAGCATTTT; cdr3_aa: CASSLGQGTVEGGNQPQHF
v_call: TRBV9; j_call: TRBJ2-3; clone_size: .; d_call: TRBD2; cdr3_nt: TGTGCCAGCAGCGTAGTTAGCGGGGGGGCTAACACAGATACGCAGTATTTT; cdr3_aa: CASSVVSGGANTDTQYF
v_call: TRBV6-6; j_call: TRBJ1-1; clone_size: .; d_call: TRBD1; cdr3_nt: TGTGCCAGCACCTACCCGACAGGGGGCGGGGAGGCTTTCTTT; cdr3_aa: CASTYPTGGGEAFF
v_call: TRBV18; j_call: TRBJ2-5; clone_size: .; d_call: .; cdr3_nt: TGTGCCAGCTCACCACCCTCGTGGCAGCAAGAGACCCAGTACTTC; cdr3_aa: CASSPPSWQQETQYF
v_call: TRBV5-4; j_call: TRBJ2-3; clone_size: .; d_call: .; cdr3_nt: TGTGCCAGCAGCTTGATGGTACTAGAGGACACAGATACGCAGTATTTT; cdr3_aa: CASSLMVLEDTDTQYF
v_call: TRBV11-2; j_call: TRBJ1-1; clone_size: .; d_call: TRBD1; cdr3_nt: TGTGCCAGCAGCGCACAGGGGGCGGCCACTGAAGCTTTCTTT; cdr3_aa: CASSAQGAATEAFF
v_call: TRBV7-6; j_call: TRBJ1-2; clone_size: few; d_call: .; cdr3_nt: TGTGCCAGCAGCTCGGCAGGTCAAGCTAACTATGGCTACACCTTC; cdr3_aa: CASSSAGQANYGYTF
v_call: TRBV14; j_call: TRBJ2-2; clone_size: .; d_call: TRBD1; cdr3_nt: TGTGCCAGCAGCCAAGACGCCGGGACAGGGGGCCGAACCGGGGAGCTGTTTTTT; cdr3_aa: CASSQDAGTGGRTGELFF
v_call: TRBV9; j_call: TRBJ1-3; clone_size: .; d_call: TRBD1; cdr3_nt: TGTGCCAGCAGCGACCCGGGACAGCTCTCTGGAAACACCATATATTTT; cdr3_aa: CASSDPGQLSGNTIYF
v_call: TRBV6-1; j_call: TRBJ1-6; clone_size: .; d_call: TRBD1; cdr3_nt: TGTGCCAGCAGTGAATTGGGGACAGGGAATAATTCACCCCTCCACTTT; cdr3_aa: CASSELGTGNNSPLHF
v_call: TRBV25-1; j_call: TRBJ2-7; clone_size: .; d_call: TRBD1; cdr3_nt: TGTGCCAGCAGGGGGACAGGGCCCTACGAGCAGTACTTC; cdr3_aa: CASRGTGPYEQYF
v_call: TRBV21-1; j_call: TRBJ1-1; clone_size: .; d_call: .; cdr3_nt: TGTGCCAGCAGCCCGGTGGAGATTCACAGGGGGTCCCCTGAAGCTTTCTTT; cdr3_aa: CASSPVEIHRGSPEAFF
v_call: TRBV19; j_call: TRBJ2-4; clone_size: once; d_call: .; cdr3_nt: TGTGCCAGTAGTATTATATTTCAGGGAAAAAACATTCAGTACTTC; cdr3_aa: CASSIIFQGKNIQYF
v_call: TRBV18; j_call: TRBJ2-2; clone_size: .; d_call: .; cdr3_nt: TGTGCCAGCTCACCAGGTACAGGGACCGGGGAGCTGTTTTTT; cdr3_aa: CASSPGTGTGELFF
v_call: TRBV20-1; j_call: TRBJ1-2; clone_size: .; d_call: .; cdr3_nt: TGCAGTGCTATAAGAGATGGCTACACCTTC; cdr3_aa: CSAIRDGYTF
v_call: TRBV10-2; j_call: TRBJ1-2; clone_size: .; d_call: TRBD1; cdr3_nt: TGCGCCAGCAGTGAGTCGACTCTGGGACAGAAGCATATTTTTTATGGCTACACCTTC; cdr3_aa: CASSESTLGQKHIFYGYTF
v_call: TRBV5-5; j_call: TRBJ2-3; clone_size: .; d_call: .; cdr3_nt: TGTGCCAGCAGCTTGGGTGGAGGGACAGATACGCAGTATTTT; cdr3_aa: CASSLGGGTDTQYF
v_call: TRBV30; j_call: TRBJ2-3; clone_size: .; d_call: .; cdr3_nt: TGTGCCTGGAGTCCGTCAGATACGCAGTATTTT; cdr3_aa: CAWSPSDTQYF
v_call: TRBV6-5; j_call: TRBJ2-7; clone_size: .; d_call: TRBD1; cdr3_nt: TGTGCCAGCACCGAGGACAGGGGGTCGAACGAGCAGTACTTC; cdr3_aa: CASTEDRGSNEQYF
v_call: TRBV11-2; j_call: TRBJ2-3; clone_size: .; d_call: TRBD2; cdr3_nt: TGTGCCAGCACCTTAAGAGCGGGAGTCGGCACAGATACGCAGTATTTT; cdr3_aa: CASTLRAGVGTDTQYF
v_call: TRBV6-6; j_call: TRBJ1-3; clone_size: .; d_call: .; cdr3_nt: TGTGCCAGCAGCCTCAGACAGGAAAACACCATATATTTT; cdr3_aa: CASSLRQENTIYF
v_call: TRBV5-6; j_call: TRBJ1-1; clone_size: .; d_call: .; cdr3_nt: TGTGCCAGCAGGAACACAGCGAACACTGAAGCTTTCTTT; cdr3_aa: CASRNTANTEAFF
v_call: TRBV5-1; j_call: TRBJ1-5; clone_size: .; d_call: TRBD1; cdr3_nt: TGCGCCAGCAGCACCGGGACAGGCGAAGGAAATCAGCCCCAGCATTTT; cdr3_aa: CASSTGTGEGNQPQHF
v_call: TRBV7-9; j_call: TRBJ2-7; clone_size: .; d_call: .; cdr3_nt: TGTGCCAGCAGCTCCCAAGGGGGACGCGACGAGCAGTACTTC; cdr3_aa: CASSSQGGRDEQYF
v_call: TRBV7-6; j_call: TRBJ2-5; clone_size: .; d_call: .; cdr3_nt: TGTGCCAGCAGTCCGACAGCGTACCAAGAGACCCAGTACTTC; cdr3_aa: CASSPTAYQETQYF
v_call: TRBV19; j_call: TRBJ2-3; clone_size: .; d_call: TRBD2; cdr3_nt: TGTGCCAGTACCATCGGACTAGCGGGATCAGATACGCAGTATTTT; cdr3_aa: CASTIGLAGSDTQYF
v_call: TRBV5-4; j_call: TRBJ2-1; clone_size: .; d_call: TRBD2; cdr3_nt: TGTGCCAGCAGCACGGGGGGGACTAGCGGGGGGAGAGGGGGCAATGAGCAGTTCTTC; cdr3_aa: CASSTGGTSGGRGGNEQFF
v_call: TRBV29-1; j_call: TRBJ1-1; clone_size: .; d_call: TRBD1; cdr3_nt: TGCAGCGTTGTCACAGGGGGCACTGAAGCTTTCTTT; cdr3_aa: CSVVTGGTEAFF
v_call: TRBV10-3; j_call: TRBJ1-5; clone_size: .; d_call: .; cdr3_nt: TGTGCCATCAGTGAGTCAGGGAGAAATCAGCCCCAGCATTTT; cdr3_aa: CAISESGRNQPQHF
v_call: TRBV19; j_call: TRBJ2-3; clone_size: .; d_call: TRBD2; cdr3_nt: TGTGCCAGTATGCTAGCGGGGGGGAATACGCAGTATTTT; cdr3_aa: CASMLAGGNTQYF
v_call: TRBV4-2; j_call: TRBJ2-7; clone_size: .; d_call: TRBD1; cdr3_nt: TGTGCCAGCAGCCACTTGGACAGGTCGTACGAGCAGTACTTC; cdr3_aa: CASSHLDRSYEQYF
v_call: TRBV19; j_call: TRBJ1-5; clone_size: .; d_call: .; cdr3_nt: TGTGCCAGTCGGCAGGGTCTCAATCAGCCCCAGCATTTT; cdr3_aa: CASRQGLNQPQHF
v_call: TRBV6-6; j_call: TRBJ2-1; clone_size: .; d_call: .; cdr3_nt: TGTGCCAGCAGTTTTCTAGACTCTGAGCAGTTCTTC; cdr3_aa: CASSFLDSEQFF
v_call: TRBV2; j_call: TRBJ1-1; clone_size: .; d_call: TRBD1; cdr3_nt: TGTGCCAGCAGACAACAGGGGCGGACCAAAGCTTTCTTT; cdr3_aa: CASRQQGRTKAFF
v_call: TRBV9; j_call: TRBJ2-1; clone_size: .; d_call: .; cdr3_nt: TGTGCCAGCAGCGCCAGTAATGAGCAGTTCTTC; cdr3_aa: CASSASNEQFF
v_call: TRBV19; j_call: TRBJ1-5; clone_size: .; d_call: .; cdr3_nt: TGTGCCAGTAGATTCACAGGGTACAATCAGCCCCAGCATTTT; cdr3_aa: CASRFTGYNQPQHF
v_call: TRBV7-8; j_call: TRBJ2-7; clone_size: .; d_call: TRBD1; cdr3_nt: TGTGCCAGCAGCCCCCTAGCAGGGGGCTTTTACGAGCAGTACTTC; cdr3_aa: CASSPLAGGFYEQYF
v_call: TRBV4-2; j_call: TRBJ2-5; clone_size: .; d_call: TRBD2; cdr3_nt: TGTGCCAGCAGCCTTAGCGGGACGTACCAAGAGACCCAGTACTTC; cdr3_aa: CASSLSGTYQETQYF
v_call: TRBV15; j_call: TRBJ1-2; clone_size: .; d_call: TRBD1; cdr3_nt: TGTGCCACCAGCAGAACAAACCAGGAAGAAGGGACAGCGGCGTTGGACTATGGCTACACCTTC; cdr3_aa: CATSRTNQEEGTAALDYGYTF
v_call: TRBV19; j_call: TRBJ2-2; clone_size: .; d_call: .; cdr3_nt: TGTGCCAGTACCAAACGGGGGAAGATGAACACCGGGGAGCTGTTTTTT; cdr3_aa: CASTKRGKMNTGELFF
v_call: TRBV29-1; j_call: TRBJ2-3; clone_size: .; d_call: .; cdr3_nt: TGCAGCGTTGATGGGGGCAGCACAGATACGCAGTATTTT; cdr3_aa: CSVDGGSTDTQYF
v_call: TRBV28; j_call: TRBJ2-5; clone_size: .; d_call: .; cdr3_nt: TGTGCCATCAAGGACAGACAAGAGACCCAGTACTTC; cdr3_aa: CAIKDRQETQYF
v_call: TRBV30; j_call: TRBJ1-5; clone_size: .; d_call: TRBD1; cdr3_nt: TGTGCCTGGAGTGTCGACAGGGGGTCTTTGGGCAATCAGCCCCAGCATTTT; cdr3_aa: CAWSVDRGSLGNQPQHF
v_call: TRBV30; j_call: TRBJ1-5; clone_size: .; d_call: .; cdr3_nt: TGTGCCTGGAGTGGCAGGGGATGGCAGCCCCAGCATTTT; cdr3_aa: CAWSGRGWQPQHF
v_call: TRBV6-1; j_call: TRBJ2-7; clone_size: .; d_call: TRBD1; cdr3_nt: TGTGCCAGCAATCTTTTCGGACAGGGTTCCTACGAGCAGTACTTC; cdr3_aa: CASNLFGQGSYEQYF
v_call: TRBV30; j_call: TRBJ1-1; clone_size: .; d_call: .; cdr3_nt: TGTGCCTGGAGTGGGACAAGAGCTTTCTTT; cdr3_aa: CAWSGTRAFF
v_call: TRBV7-9; j_call: TRBJ1-1; clone_size: once; d_call: .; cdr3_nt: TGTGCCAGCAGCTTCTCAGGGGAGATGGCTTTCTTT; cdr3_aa: CASSFSGEMAFF